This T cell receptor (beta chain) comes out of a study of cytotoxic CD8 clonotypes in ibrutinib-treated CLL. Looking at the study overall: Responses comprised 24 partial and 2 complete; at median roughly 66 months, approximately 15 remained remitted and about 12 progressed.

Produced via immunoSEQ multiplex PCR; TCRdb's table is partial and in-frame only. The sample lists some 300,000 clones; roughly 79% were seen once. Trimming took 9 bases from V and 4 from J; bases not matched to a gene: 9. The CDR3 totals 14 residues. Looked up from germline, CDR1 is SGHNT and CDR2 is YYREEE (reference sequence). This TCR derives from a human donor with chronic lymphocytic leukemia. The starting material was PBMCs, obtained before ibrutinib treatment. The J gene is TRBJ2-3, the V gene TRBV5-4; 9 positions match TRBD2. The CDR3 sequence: CATQWREGSDTQYF. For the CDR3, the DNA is TGTGCCACACAGTGGCGGGAGGGATCAGATACGCAGTATTTT.